Presented here are 3 T cell receptor beta chains from one specimen sequenced in a study of cytomegalovirus exposure and HLA in healthy donors. Primers included in the PCR were 60 Vbeta and 13 Jbeta primers. Clones were sequenced by immunoSEQ multiplex PCR, and TCRdb holds only the in-frame ones, with some missing. The listing contains about 110,000 clones. The sequenced sample was PBMCs. The origin of the receptors is a man aged 35 to 55 in good health and CMV-seropositive.

The CDR3 is CASRYSRDGPPYEQYF. The CDR3 bases are TGTGCCAGCAGATATTCGCGGGACGGCCCTCCCTACGAGCAGTACTTC. V is TRBV27 and J is TRBJ2-7; D is possibly TRBD2 (6 bases). Germline V gives CDR1 MNHEY, CDR2 SMNVEV (reference sequence). V was shortened by 6 bases and J by 2 bases, with 20 bases between the two germline ends. The CDR3 is 16 amino acids.

CDR3 loop: CASSRYTTLVEGKLFF. The CDR3 DNA follows: TGCGCCAGCAGTCGATACACGACTCTGGTTGAGGGAAAACTGTTTTTT. The chain has TRBV4-3 and TRBJ1-4; the D is unclear. Per germline, CDR1 LGHNA and CDR2 YSLEER. The V end was cut by 6 bases, the J end by 10 bases, with 24 bases between. The CDR3 extends over 16 amino acids.

CDR3 nucleotide sequence: TGCAGCGTCGCCGGGACCTACGAGCAGTACTTC. Encoded protein: CSVAGTYEQYF. V and J are TRBV29-1 and TRBJ2-7, with TRBD2 as a possible D gene (5 bases). From germline, CDR1 is SQVTM and CDR2 ANQGSEA. Deletions cut 6 bases from V and 2 bases from J, with 8 bases between. The CDR3 sequence is 11 residues long.